Below, 20 T cell receptor beta chains from the same sample are listed, as sequenced in a study of Ad26.COV2.S vaccination and SARS-CoV-2 variants. As for treatment: about 20 received Ad26.COV2.S at low or high dose, single or two shots; 5 received placebo; per-sample allocation not given. All samples were drawn on day 63, counting from the first vaccine or placebo injection. Measured with immunoSEQ multiplex PCR; TCRdb has only the in-frame clones, and not every one. The profile shows fewer than 500,000 clones, 90% of them singletons. The sample in question was peripheral blood, obtained in a trial of Ad26.COV2.S vaccine versus placebo. Every receptor here comes from a person aged 18-65 years who received the Ad26.COV2.S COVID-19 vaccine or a placebo.

V and J are TRBV2 and TRBJ2-1, with D perhaps matching TRBD2 (6 bases). CDR1 and CDR2 (germline): SNHLY, FYNNEI. This CDR3 has 15 amino acids. The germline V and J ends were trimmed by 4 bases and 0 bases, with 10 bases remaining between them. CDR3 nucleotide sequence: TGTGCCAGCAGTGCAGTAGCGGCCTCCTACAATGAGCAGTTCTTC. Translation: CASSAVAASYNEQFF.

This clone appeared a few times. V is TRBV5-1 and J is TRBJ1-6; perhaps TRBD1 as D (5 bases). Trimming removed 4 bases at V and 9 bases at J, with 11 bases between. The germline V gene has CDR1 SGHRS and CDR2 YFSETQ. The CDR3 runs 13 residues. The chain's CDR3 is CASSVEQGSPLHF. DNA of the CDR3: TGCGCCAGCAGCGTCGAGCAGGGTTCACCCCTCCACTTT.

V usage is TRBV6-5 and J usage is TRBJ1-3; D remains ambiguous. CDR3 size: 14 residues. The germline V and J ends were trimmed by 8 bases and 0 bases, with 11 bases remaining between them. CDR1 is MNHEY and CDR2 is SVGAGI in the germline V gene. CDR3 region: CASGSRNSGNTIYF. The CDR3, as DNA: TGTGCCAGCGGGTCCCGTAACTCTGGAAACACCATATATTTT.

The V call is TRBV3-1 (or the pseudogene TRBV3-2), the J call TRBJ2-1; 7 bases fit TRBD1. The CDR3 covers 15 residues. The ends lost 4 bases at V and 8 bases at J; junction bases unmatched: 11. Germline values: CDR1 LGHDT, CDR2 YNNKEL (reference sequence). For the CDR3, the DNA is TGTGCCAGCAGCCCCCTCGCACAGGGGATCGATGAGCAGTTCTTC. Translation: CASSPLAQGIDEQFF.

The rearrangement joins TRBV14 to TRBJ1-2, with a weak D call TRBD1 (5 bases). V shed 1 base and J shed 4 bases, with 16 bases lying between them. Germline assignment: CDR1 SGHDN and CDR2 FVKESK. The CDR3 covers 16 residues. CDR3 amino acids: CASSQVALGLGYGYTF. CDR3 coding DNA: TGTGCCAGCAGCCAAGTCGCACTGGGACTTGGCTATGGCTACACCTTC.

The genes are TRBV15 and TRBJ2-3; 9 nucleotides agree with TRBD2. CDR1 and CDR2 (germline): LNHNV, YYDKDF (reference sequence). This CDR3 is 15 amino acids long. The V segment lost 4 bases and the J segment 4 bases; nucleotides outside the gene matches: 6. The CDR3, as DNA: TGTGCCACCAGCACCCTTAGCGGGAGCTCAGATACGCAGTATTTT. Protein product: CATSTLSGSSDTQYF.

This chain connects TRBV19 to TRBJ2-3, with TRBD1 matching 10 bases. In germline, CDR1 is LNHDA, CDR2 SQIVND (reference sequence). The CDR3 contains 16 residues. The ends lost 5 bases at V and 5 bases at J; junction bases unmatched: 10. The CDR3: CASSDLGQGVQDTQYF. Written as DNA, the CDR3 is TGTGCCAGTAGTGACCTCGGACAGGGGGTCCAAGATACGCAGTATTTT.

CDR3 DNA sequence: TGTGCCAGTGGGCCTCGGACTAGCGGACTTCACAATGAGCAGTTCTTC. It codes for CASGPRTSGLHNEQFF. V is TRBV19 and J is TRBJ2-1; 10 bases match TRBD2. Germline trimming cut 8 bases from V and 5 bases from J; bases unmatched to any gene: 12. The CDR3 covers 16 residues. Germline CDR1 and CDR2: LNHDA and SQIVND (reference sequence).

This sequence joins TRBV6-5 and TRBJ2-1; 8 bases line up with TRBD2. V was pared by 6 bases and J by 1 base, with 5 bases of the junction left unmatched. Germline CDR1 is MNHEY and CDR2 is SVGAGI. The CDR3 totals 15 residues. The chain's CDR3 is CASRLREGSYNEQFF. Here the CDR3 DNA reads TGTGCCAGCAGGCTTCGGGAGGGATCCTACAATGAGCAGTTCTTC.

This clone was seen a handful of times. The rearrangement links TRBV7-3 to TRBJ2-3; D gene ambiguous. Per germline, CDR1 SGHTA and CDR2 FQGTGA. There are 13 residues in the CDR3. Trimming removed 5 bases at V and 4 bases at J, with 10 bases between. The CDR3 protein is CASSPSGSDTQYF. CDR3 nucleotides: TGTGCCAGCAGCCCATCCGGCTCAGATACGCAGTATTTT.

The rearrangement links TRBV4-2 to TRBJ1-5; D uncertain. V dropped 1 base and J dropped 2 bases, with 6 bases sitting between them. The CDR3 spans 14 residues. CDR1 is LGHNA and CDR2 is YNFKEQ in the germline V gene. The CDR3 region is CASSQGRGNQPQHF. The DNA for the CDR3 is TGTGCCAGCAGCCAAGGGCGAGGCAATCAGCCCCAGCATTTT.

The genes are TRBV13 and TRBJ1-2; 7 positions agree with TRBD1. The germline CDR1 and CDR2 sequences are PRHDT and FYEKMQ (reference sequence). The CDR3 contains 12 residues. J gave up 5 bases and V 4 bases, and 1 base lay outside the gene matches. The CDR3 region is CASSSTGYGYTF. For the CDR3, the DNA is TGTGCCAGCAGCTCGACAGGGTATGGCTACACCTTC. Looking up the rest from reference TRBV13 and TRBJ1-2 gives the full variable domain: AAGVIQSPRHLIKEKRETATLKCYPIPRHDTVYWYQQGPGQDPQFLISFYEKMQSDKGSIPDRFSAQQFSDYHSELNMSSLELGDSALYFCASSSTGYGYTFGSGTRLTVV.

The V gene is TRBV7-9, the J gene TRBJ2-3; 8 nucleotides match TRBD2. The CDR3 runs 15 residues. Germline V gene data show CDR1 as SEHNR and CDR2 as FQNEAQ (reference sequence). The V segment lost 5 bases and the J segment 11 bases; nucleotides outside the gene matches: 15. The CDR3 loop is CASSPAGTRTIGQYF. The CDR3 DNA reads TGTGCCAGCAGCCCCGCCGGGACTAGGACCATAGGGCAGTATTTT.

A note on this clone: Distinct nucleotide sequences in the sample also encode this CDR3. This chain joins TRBV6-2 or TRBV6-3 and TRBJ2-1; D remains ambiguous. The CDR3 is 11 residues long. Germline V gene data show CDR1 as MNHEY and CDR2 as SVGEGT. The germline V and J ends were trimmed by 0 bases and 7 bases, with 1 base remaining between them. The CDR3 protein is CASSYSNEQFF. DNA of the CDR3: TGTGCCAGCAGTTACTCAAATGAGCAGTTCTTC.

This chain joins TRBV19 and TRBJ1-1, with 7 positions matching TRBD1. Germline assignment: CDR1 LNHDA and CDR2 SQIVND (reference sequence). The CDR3 spans 14 residues. The junction had 6 bases not matched to a gene; V was cut back by 5 bases and J by 3 bases. The CDR3, as DNA: TGTGCCAGTAGTGTCGACAGGGTCGACACTGAAGCTTTCTTT. Amino acids: CASSVDRVDTEAFF.

The chain has TRBV5-6 and TRBJ1-5; possibly TRBD1 for D (5 bases). Germline lookup yields CDR1 SGHDT and CDR2 YYEEEE. V lost 5 bases, J lost 0 bases, and 12 bases lay in between. This CDR3 has 15 residues. CDR3 protein: CASSEGLSSNQPQHF. CDR3 coding DNA: TGTGCCAGCAGTGAGGGGCTCTCTAGCAATCAGCCCCAGCATTTT. Full variable domain (outside the CDR3, taken from reference TRBV5-6 and TRBJ1-5): DAGVTQSPTHLIKTRGQQVTLRCSPKSGHDTVSWYQQALGQGPQFIFQYYEEEERQRGNFPDRFSGHQFPNYSSELNVNALLLGDSALYLCASSEGLSSNQPQHFGDGTRLSIL.

V and J are TRBV7-6 and TRBJ2-1; D is perhaps TRBD1 (6 bases). Germline CDR1 is SGHVS and CDR2 is FNYEAQ. The CDR3 has 13 amino acids. Trimming removed 5 bases at V and 9 bases at J, with 14 bases between. In DNA form, the CDR3 reads TGTGCCAGCAGCCTGGGGGCCGAAACTGAGCAGTTCTTC. Amino acids: CASSLGAETEQFF.

This clone was seen once. This chain joins TRBV13 and TRBJ2-1, with TRBD2 matching 12 bases. After removal of 5 bases from V and 6 bases from J, the junction contained 5 bases not matched to a gene. The CDR3 extends over 15 amino acids. The germline CDR1 and CDR2 sequences are PRHDT and FYEKMQ (reference sequence). The CDR3 is CASSMTSGRSNEQFF. DNA for the CDR3: TGTGCCAGCAGCATGACTAGCGGGAGAAGCAATGAGCAGTTCTTC.

The genes are TRBV12-3 or TRBV12-4 and TRBJ1-5; no firm D call. This CDR3 spans 13 amino acids. Trimming removed 2 bases at V and 3 bases at J, with 5 bases between. The CDR3 DNA sequence: TGTGCCAGCAGTTTACAGTACAATCAGCCCCAGCATTTT. This encodes CASSLQYNQPQHF.

V gene TRBV7-8 combines with J gene TRBJ2-7; a possible D gene is TRBD2 (6 bases). V was shortened by 0 bases and J by 0 bases, with 9 bases between the two germline ends. The V gene's germline CDR1 is SGHVS and CDR2 FQNEAQ. The CDR3 runs to 15 residues. CDR3 DNA: TGTGCCAGCAGCTTAGCGCTGGGGGGCTCCTACGAGCAGTACTTC. It yields the protein CASSLALGGSYEQYF.